A single T cell receptor beta chain is shown here with its context. Cohort assignment relied on participant-reported clinical history. The sample originates from a study of blood T cell repertoires in COVID-19. Background on the study: COVID-19 samples collected from the United States, Italy and Spain covered acute and convalescent phases. PBMCs, B-cell-depleted T cells, or T cells were the source of the cDNA or gDNA that made up the material.

Data came from immunoSEQ multiplex PCR; TCRdb stores just in-frame clones and leaves some out. The repertoire holds 170,000 or so clones, with roughly 87% as singletons. Trimming took 0 bases from V and 6 from J, leaving 12 bases between them. This CDR3 region has 15 residues. Germline lookup yields CDR1 SGHRS and CDR2 YFSETQ. The source is a woman in her 50s who had recovered from COVID-19. The gene calls are TRBV5-1 and TRBJ2-2; no reliable D call. What was sequenced was PBMCs or T cells enriched from blood (not recorded which). CDR3 sequence reads: CASSLAFPSAGELFF. The CDR3 DNA follows: TGCGCCAGCAGCTTGGCCTTTCCAAGCGCCGGGGAGCTGTTTTTT.